Here is one T cell receptor beta chain with its context. This clonotype showed up just a few times. Its antigen is still unknown. No quality values exist for individual bases; no much larger clone is one base distant. Every donor was a healthy Caucasian. The twin cohort consisted of three pairs of female monozygotic twins, all aged about 18 to 29 years. RNA for TCR libraries was isolated from peripheral blood mononuclear cells. This entry comes from a study of identical twins listed by TCRdb under 2016. As for the study more broadly: To test whether fetal clonotypes persist, this study deep-sequenced TCR alpha and beta repertoires from monozygotic twins, from unrelated adults of various ages, and from cord blood. To rule out contamination, the twin experiments were replicated at different times with different library preparation protocols. Results the study describes overall, beyond this receptor: Because the same donors could not be followed over many years, conclusions were based on cross-sectional statistical analysis. Abundant cord blood beta clonotypes had fewer insertions, young adult naive repertoires showed a similar but weaker trend, and memory repertoires showed no such trend. Zero-insertion analyses could be partly confounded by invariant T cells such as MAIT and iNKT, though diverse VJ usage argued against such confounding for most clonotypes. In beta out-of-frame sequences, excess twin sharing was weaker, because having fewer shared sequences lowered the signal-to-noise ratio. Out-of-frame TCR alpha sharing in monozygotic twins was systematically underestimated by recombination models, whereas sharing between unrelated individuals was in agreement with the recombination models. Out-of-frame TCR alpha sequences shared between twins showed an excess of low generation-probability sequences compared with coincidental sharing between unrelated individuals.

The library was prepared using 5' RACE. Sequenced using an Illumina HiSeq 2000. A universal primer binding site was introduced by template switching, and a unique molecular identifier was present in the final cDNA, enabling accurate counting of TCR cDNA molecules. Specific primers in the conserved constant-segment region were used to synthesize first-strand cDNA for the TCR alpha and beta chains. To control for contamination, every cDNA library was double barcoded, receiving both a SMART-Mk sample barcode and Illumina barcodes. TruSeq adapter sequences, together with Illumina sample barcodes, were added in two successive PCR steps. The Illumina HiSeq platform was used with custom primers to sequence TCR alpha and beta cDNA libraries. As for the authors' bioinformatics: MiGEC processed the raw reads to extract unique molecular identifiers, while MiXCR was used to determine the CDR3 positions. Recombination models were inferred per individual with the repgenHMM and IGoR tools using an EM algorithm. The analysis of shared clonotypes was done with the tcR package in R, with sharing normalized by the product of cloneset sizes. To study raw recombination without the effects of thymic and clonal selection, out-of-frame nonproductive sequences were analyzed. Starting from the raw public reads, TCRdb applied fastp trimming at Q25, assembled clones with MiXCR and retained in-frame beta chains. A single entry per CDR3 protein holds the most common genes and DNA from its merged rows. The V and J calls and clone size are TCRdb's, not the authors'. The sample data list some 690,000 distinct CDR3 sequences, and approximately 21% of these were observed just once. The top ten constitute 4% to 5.5% of the sample.

The CDR3 measures 17 amino acids from cysteine to phenylalanine. Left in the record is the CDR3 DNA by itself, 51 bases read in frame from the first base. From the germline V gene (reference sequence), CDR1 is DFQATT and CDR2 is SNEGSKA. Germline trimming amounts to 1 base on V and 2 bases on J, with 7 as the count of junction bases outside the gene matches. These data are also associated with another study on T cells expressing NK-cell markers. In that second paper, the authors write: Three sorted T-cell subsets (CD3+CD56+NKG2C+, CD3+CD56+NKG2C- and CD3+CD56-NKG2C+) from under ten donors had their TCR beta-chain repertoires profiled. Among the eight sequenced donors, only one was HCMV-seronegative, while the other seven were HCMV-seropositive. In several experiments an anti-gammadeltaTCR antibody was added to restrict sorting to alphabetaTCR-expressing T cells. For roughly six donors, the dominant CD3+CD56+NKG2C+ clonotypes were among the top 10 CD8+ clonotypes and accounted for roughly 1.0-8% of CD8+ T cells. Those dominant clonotypes were again the most abundant among CD3+CD56-NKG2C+ cells in a few donors, at about 25-65%. It remained unclear whether the expanded NKG2C-expressing T cell clones were specific for HCMV antigens. The study sequenced eight donors, all healthy volunteers chosen at random: three men and five women. HCMV-specific IgG was detected in serum with a commercial ELISA kit to determine HCMV serostatus. For about 6 donors, unsorted PBMC were also used to sequence bulk peripheral blood T-cell repertoires. MIGEC handled demultiplexing of the reads and grouping by UMI, while MiTCR was used to assemble and quantify clonotypes. To remove erroneous sequences, TCR cDNA sequences were retained only when supported by two or more reads. The tcR package was used for downstream repertoire analysis, and clonotypes were matched between fractions using CDR3 nucleotide sequence together with V segment. VDJmatch was used to annotate antigen specificity against VDJdb, with one amino acid substitution in CDR3 permitted.

This TCR was sampled from a woman younger than 30 in good health. The chain employs TRBV20-1 and TRBJ2-3, and TRBD1 matches 12 of the central bases. Specimen: PBMCs. At the DNA level, the sequence is TGCAGTGCTAGAGTCCCTCCGGGACAGGGGGCCACAGATACGCAGTATTTT. Translated, this is CSARVPPGQGATDTQYF.